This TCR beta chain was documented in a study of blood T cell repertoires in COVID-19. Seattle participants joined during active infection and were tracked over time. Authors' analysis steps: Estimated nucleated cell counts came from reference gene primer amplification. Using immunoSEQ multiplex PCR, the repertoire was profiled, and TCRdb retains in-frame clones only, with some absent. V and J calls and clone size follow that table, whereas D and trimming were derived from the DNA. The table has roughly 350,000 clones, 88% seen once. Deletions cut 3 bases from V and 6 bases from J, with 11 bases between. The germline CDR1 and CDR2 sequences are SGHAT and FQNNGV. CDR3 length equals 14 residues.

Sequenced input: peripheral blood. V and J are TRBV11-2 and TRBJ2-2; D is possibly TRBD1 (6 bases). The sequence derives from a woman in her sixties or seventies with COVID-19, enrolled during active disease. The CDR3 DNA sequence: TGTGCCAGCAGCTTCACCACAGGGTCCGGGGAGCTGTTTTTT. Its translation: CASSFTTGSGELFF.